The rows below give T cell receptor beta chains drawn from one sample of a study of response to subunit inactivated influenza vaccine. TCRdb called the RT-PCR reads again in MiXCR, with one record for every CDR3 protein. The sample has roughly 500,000 distinct CDR3 sequences, roughly 23% seen once; the top ten hold 2.5% to 3%. This sample also appeared in a second study, on T cells expressing NK-cell markers.

Sequenced here: CD4+ T cells sorted from PBMCs, sampled 11 to 12 days after vaccination. Receptors originate from a man aged 50 to 60 who received an inactivated influenza vaccine. CDR3s leave out the opening cysteine and the closing phenylalanine or tryptophan.

J gene	V gene	CDR3 protein
TRBJ2-7	TRBV12-3/TRBV12-4	ASSLGQGVYEQY
TRBJ2-5	TRBV5-1	ASSSGSYSGRPQETQY
TRBJ2-2	TRBV11-2	ASSSMSSWGVLIGELF
TRBJ1-1	TRBV7-8	ASSPRAGAEAF
TRBJ2-3	TRBV20-1	SASGRAASGGTDTQY
TRBJ1-2	TRBV4-3	ASSPQDRGNYGYT
TRBJ1-1	TRBV6-2/TRBV6-3	ASSTGRTGRGTEAF
TRBJ2-2	TRBV5-1	ASSLVQATGELF
TRBJ2-2	TRBV24-1	ATSDPKGNTGELF
TRBJ1-2	TRBV20-1	SAPRGSYGYT
TRBJ2-5	TRBV5-1	ASRLVGQGVETQY
TRBJ1-1	TRBV30	AWSGARTEAF
TRBJ2-7	TRBV5-1	ASSSQTGKFYEQY
TRBJ2-3	TRBV29-1	SVEDGALARGADTQY